The T cell receptor (beta chain) under discussion was sequenced for a study of T cells in Graves' hyperthyroidism and ophthalmopathy. It was RNA transcripts that yielded the amplified TCR beta CDR3 regions. During a first-round RT-PCR of the TCR CDR3, the HTBI primer set was used. TCRdb re-derived calls from the multiplex PCR reads in MiXCR, one entry per CDR3 protein. The table has a few hundred thousand distinct CDR3 sequences, roughly a sixth seen once. Deletions cut 1 base from V and 0 bases from J, with 9 bases between. The germline gives CDR1 LGHDT, CDR2 YNNKEL (reference sequence). This CDR3 has 15 residues. This clonotype was picked up many times.

The receptor's source is a woman in her late teens or twenties with Graves' ophthalmopathy. The rearrangement links TRBV3-1 to TRBJ1-2; D gene uncertain. The specimen was blood. The CDR3 spells CASSQGRITNYGYTF. The CDR3 coding sequence is TGTGCCAGCAGCCAAGGAAGGATTACTAACTATGGCTACACCTTC.